This T cell receptor beta chain was sequenced in a study of T cell responses to AZD1222 COVID-19 vaccine. For this clone: Its antigen is unidentified.

The CDR3 sequence is 17 residues long. After removal of 10 bases from V and 0 bases from J, the junction contained 15 bases not matched to a gene. Germline V CDR1 and CDR2: MDHEN, SYDVKM. Overall study results and limits: A mostly white British donor set with more females was recruited, and clonal diversity was possibly underestimated.

Sequencing used immunoSEQ multiplex PCR; TCRdb keeps in-frame clones, though not all of them. Of fewer than 70,000 clones in the sample, 75% to 90% were seen once. The TCR sequence derives from an adult who received the AZD1222 COVID-19 vaccine. The chain couples TRBV28 to TRBJ2-7; 10 nucleotides agree with TRBD2. The source material was peripheral blood, sampled 28 days after the second AZD1222 dose. CDR3 sequence: CATKSGRATSSSYEQYF. The CDR3 coding sequence is TGTGCCACCAAAAGCGGGAGGGCCACCTCCAGCTCCTACGAGCAGTACTTC.